These 12 T cell receptor beta chains were all obtained from the same sample, sequenced in a study of follicular helper T cells after annual influenza vaccination. Generated by immunoSEQ multiplex PCR, the TCRdb table keeps only in-frame clones and is missing some. The sample has about 11,000 clones, more than 75% seen once. Described time point: 2014-2015 season, pre-vaccination. Sequencing was performed on CXCR5- memory CD4+ T cells sorted from blood, taken on the day of influenza vaccination. The receptors were gathered from an adult who received the influenza vaccine.

CDR3 in DNA: TGTGCCAGCAGTAGGGCTAGCGGGGTTAAAAACATTCAGTACTTC. It specifies CASSRASGVKNIQYF. The chain links TRBV27 to TRBJ2-4; TRBD2 matches 9 bases. The germline CDR1 and CDR2 sequences are MNHEY and SMNVEV (reference sequence). Unmatched junction bases numbered 6, after V lost 5 bases and J lost 4 bases. This CDR3 has 15 amino acids.

V usage is TRBV2 and J usage is TRBJ2-7; unclear D gene. Trimming shortened V by 6 bases and J by 3 bases, and 12 bases separated the two germline ends. Looked up from germline, CDR1 is SNHLY and CDR2 is FYNNEI. This CDR3 spans 13 amino acids. CDR3 loop: CASSDALSYEQYF. CDR3 bases: TGTGCCAGCAGCGACGCACTCAGCTACGAGCAGTACTTC.

The genes are TRBV27 and TRBJ2-2, with 7 bases aligning to TRBD1. Germline loops: CDR1 MNHEY, CDR2 SMNVEV (reference sequence). The CDR3 spans 17 residues. V was clipped by 2 bases and J by 0 bases; unmatched bases: 6. In nucleotides, the CDR3 is TGTGCCAGCAGTTTAAGGGGGCAGGGGGCGAACACCGGGGAGCTGTTTTTT. Amino acid sequence: CASSLRGQGANTGELFF.

The rearrangement uses TRBV29-1 and TRBJ2-5, with 11 bases fitting TRBD1. The CDR3 has 13 amino acids. From germline, CDR1 is SQVTM and CDR2 ANQGSEA. With 8 bases clipped from V and 5 bases from J, the junction kept 7 bases outside the gene matches. CDR3 residues: CSFRDRGLETQYF. For the CDR3, the DNA is TGCAGCTTCCGGGACAGGGGGTTGGAGACCCAGTACTTC.

CDR3 in DNA: TGTGCCAGCCAAACGGGACAAACCTACGAGCAGTACTTC. Translating it yields CASQTGQTYEQYF. The chain employs TRBV28 and TRBJ2-7; the D gene is possibly TRBD1 (6 bases). The CDR3 loop spans 13 amino acids. Deletions cut 8 bases from V and 2 bases from J, with 13 bases between. Germline-derived CDR1 and CDR2 are MDHEN and SYDVKM.

The V and J genes are TRBV2 and TRBJ1-1; D uncertain. The CDR3 is 14 amino acids. CDR1 is SNHLY and CDR2 is FYNNEI in the germline V gene. Deletions cut 0 bases from V and 0 bases from J, with 5 bases between. CDR3 sequence (DNA): TGTGCCAGCAGTGAAGCTAGGGTGAACACTGAAGCTTTCTTT. Translation gives CASSEARVNTEAFF.

The chain is built from TRBV7-9 and TRBJ1-1, with no clear D. Between the trimmed V and J ends, which lost 0 bases and 4 bases, there was a span of 6 bases. Per the germline V gene, CDR1 is SEHNR and CDR2 is FQNEAQ (reference sequence). This CDR3 region has 13 residues. CDR3 bases: TGTGCCAGCAGCTTAGCTTGGGTCACTGAAGCTTTCTTT. Translated, it gives CASSLAWVTEAFF.

The genes are TRBV5-1 and TRBJ2-5, with unresolved D. The CDR3 has 15 residues. V shed 4 bases and J shed 0 bases, with 13 bases lying between them. Per germline, CDR1 SGHRS and CDR2 YFSETQ. CDR3 region: CASSPKAQYQETQYF. CDR3 sequence (DNA): TGCGCCAGCAGCCCCAAAGCGCAGTACCAAGAGACCCAGTACTTC.

This clone was detected a few times. The CDR3 DNA follows: TGCGCCAGCAGCCAAGATAGCGGGAGGGCTAATGAGCAGTTCTTC. Its protein is CASSQDSGRANEQFF. The chain couples TRBV4-3 to TRBJ2-1, with TRBD2 matching 11 bases. The V and J ends lost 0 bases and 7 bases, in that order; junction bases with no gene match: 2. The CDR3 is 15 amino acids. In germline, CDR1 is LGHNA, CDR2 YSLEER.

This chain links TRBV18 with TRBJ1-5; TRBD1 matches at 9 bases. The V gene end was trimmed by 3 bases and the J gene end by 4 bases; junction bases not matched to a gene: 4. The CDR3 extends over 15 amino acids. CDR1 KGHSH and CDR2 LQKENI come from the germline V gene. DNA of the CDR3: TGTGCCAGCTCACCGAAGGGGACAGGGAATCAGCCCCAGCATTTT. Protein sequence: CASSPKGTGNQPQHF.

The J gene is TRBJ2-2, the V gene TRBV7-2; D is uncertain. Germline CDR1 is SGHTA and CDR2 is FQGNSA. This CDR3 spans 13 amino acids. V was shortened by 3 bases and J by 2 bases, with 4 bases between the two germline ends. The CDR3 is CASSLGNTGELFF. As DNA, the CDR3 is TGTGCCAGCAGCTTGGGCAACACCGGGGAGCTGTTTTTT.

The gene calls are TRBV7-2 and TRBJ1-1, with 10 bases matching TRBD1. Trimming at V came to 4 bases and at J to 2 bases, leaving 13 bases not matched to a gene. In germline, CDR1 is SGHTA, CDR2 FQGNSA. The CDR3 length is 18 residues. The CDR3 loop is CASSSDWGQGSVNTEAFF. CDR3 bases: TGTGCCAGCAGCTCGGATTGGGGACAGGGGTCGGTAAACACTGAAGCTTTCTTT. Full variable domain (remainder filled in from reference TRBV7-2 and TRBJ1-1): GAGVSQSPSNKVTEKGKDVELRCDPISGHTALYWYRQSLGQGLEFLIYFQGNSAPDKSGLPSDRFSAERTGGSVSTLTIQRTQQEDSAVYLCASSSDWGQGSVNTEAFFGQGTRLTVV.